A selection of T cell receptor beta chains follows, all from one sample in a study of vaccination and CD4 T cells after COVID-19. TCRdb re-called the PCR reads with MiXCR, one entry per CDR3 protein. This table holds some 13,000 distinct CDR3 sequences, 25% to 35% found once. Antigen specificity for these receptors is unknown. The sequenced sample consisted of cultured CD4+ T cells from blood. Source of these receptors: a human donor with COVID-19. Each CDR3 is given with its conserved first and last residue. The D gene is left open where the match is weak. Some rows have no size entry. The others give once, few or many, or a class for an expanded clone.

d_call	v_call	cdr3_length	clone_size	j_call	cdr3_nt	cdr3_aa
.	TRBV10-2	17	.	TRBJ2-4	TGCGCCAGCAGTGAGGACGACTCCTCAGGAACCAAAAACATTCAGTACTTC	CASSEDDSSGTKNIQYF
.	TRBV20-1	16	few	TRBJ2-2	TGCAGTGCTTCACGAGTTGGGGGGCGGAACACCGGGGAGCTGTTTTTT	CSASRVGGRNTGELFF
TRBD1	TRBV6-2/TRBV6-3	15	few	TRBJ1-5	TGTGCCAGCAGTTACCCTGGACAGGGCGGCCAGCCCCAGCATTTT	CASSYPGQGGQPQHF
TRBD1	TRBV25-1	12	few	TRBJ2-5	TGTGCCAGCAGCACAGGGGGGGAGACCCAGTACTTC	CASSTGGETQYF
TRBD1	TRBV11-3	15	few	TRBJ2-1	TGTGCCAGCAGCTTAGTGGACAGGGGCAATAATGAGCAGTTCTTC	CASSLVDRGNNEQFF
.	TRBV12-3/TRBV12-4	16	.	TRBJ2-7	TGTGCCAGCGGGCCAGAGGGGGGGATAAGAGTTGTAGACCAGTACTTC	CASGPEGGIRVVDQYF
TRBD2	TRBV20-1	15	few	TRBJ2-5	TGCAGTGCTTCGACTAGCGGGGGGTTCCAAGAGACCCAGTACTTC	CSASTSGGFQETQYF
.	TRBV28	15	.	TRBJ1-3	TGTGCCAGCAGTTCCGAGGGATTCTCTGGAAACACCATATATTTT	CASSSEGFSGNTIYF
.	TRBV30	14	few	TRBJ1-6	TGTGCCTGGAGTGTAGGGCAGCTGAATTCACCCCTCCACTTT	CAWSVGQLNSPLHF
TRBD2	TRBV27	12	.	TRBJ2-5	TGTGCCAGCAGTGGGACTAGTCAGACCCAGTACTTC	CASSGTSQTQYF
.	TRBV10-3	15	few	TRBJ2-2	TGTGCCAGCTACCTCCCCGGGGGAAACACCGGGGAGCTGTTTTTT	CASYLPGGNTGELFF
.	TRBV6-1	13	few	TRBJ2-4	TGTGCCAGCAGAGCCCGGGACCTCCCCTTTTGGTACTTC	CASRARDLPFWYF
TRBD2	TRBV29-1	15	large	TRBJ2-7	TGCAGCGTTGAAGATCCGGGGGGGAGCTCCTACGAGCAGTACTTC	CSVEDPGGSSYEQYF
.	TRBV19	12	few	TRBJ2-2	TGTGCCAGTAGTCCGAGAACCGGGGAGCTGTTTTTT	CASSPRTGELFF
.	TRBV5-1	14	.	TRBJ2-1	TGCGCCAGCAGTCCCACGGGGGGCTGGAATGAGCAGTTCTTC	CASSPTGGWNEQFF
TRBD2	TRBV20-1	15	.	TRBJ2-3	TGCAGTGCTAGTAGGAGACTAGCGGACACAGATACGCAGTATTTT	CSASRRLADTDTQYF
.	TRBV19	16	few	TRBJ2-5	TGTGCCAGTAGTAGTCAGTCCAGGGGCCCCGGGGAGACCCAGTACTTC	CASSSQSRGPGETQYF
.	TRBV6-4	17	.	TRBJ2-2	TGTGCCAGCAGTGATTTTCGGGGGCGCGCGAACACCGGGGAGCTGTTTTTT	CASSDFRGRANTGELFF
.	TRBV11-3	14	.	TRBJ2-6	TGTGCCAGCAGCTTAGACTCTGGGGCCAACGTCCTGACTTTC	CASSLDSGANVLTF
.	TRBV12-3/TRBV12-4	14	.	TRBJ1-2	TGTGCCAGCAGCCGCGAGTCCAAGAGAGAAGGCTACACCTTC	CASSRESKREGYTF
.	TRBV20-1	12	.	TRBJ1-2	TGCAGTGCTAGAGATGAGCTCTATGGCTACACCTTC	CSARDELYGYTF
.	TRBV28	14	few	TRBJ1-2	TGTGCCAGCAGACCCGCAACCAGGGCGTATGGCTACACCTTC	CASRPATRAYGYTF
.	TRBV28	14	.	TRBJ1-1	TGTGCCAGCAGGCCCCCACAGGGCATCCCTGAAGCTTTCTTT	CASRPPQGIPEAFF
.	TRBV6-5	15	medium-sized	TRBJ2-7	TGTGCCAGCAGTTCGTCAGGGGGGAAGGCCGCCGAGCAGTACTTC	CASSSSGGKAAEQYF
TRBD1	TRBV19	14	few	TRBJ2-7	TGTGCCAGCGACCGAGGGACAGGGGATGGCGAGCAGTACTTC	CASDRGTGDGEQYF
.	TRBV6-2/TRBV6-3	16	.	TRBJ2-3	TGTGCCAGCAGTTGGCCACAGGGAAACCCACCTGGTACGCAGTATTTT	CASSWPQGNPPGTQYF
.	TRBV19	15	.	TRBJ1-5	TGTGCCAGTAGTTGGACAGCGGGTAGCAATCAGCCCCAGCATTTT	CASSWTAGSNQPQHF
.	TRBV11-2	15	.	TRBJ1-6	TGTGCCAGCAGCCAGCTTTGGGGGAATAATTCACCCCTCCACTTT	CASSQLWGNNSPLHF
TRBD1	TRBV9	14	.	TRBJ1-1	TGTGCCAGCAGCCTCTACGGACAGGGGGCTGAAGCTTTCTTT	CASSLYGQGAEAFF
.	TRBV18	15	few	TRBJ1-1	TGTGCCAGCTCACCGAGTCGGGCCCTGAACACTGAAGCTTTCTTT	CASSPSRALNTEAFF
.	TRBV19	18	.	TRBJ1-6	TGTGCCAGTAGTTTCGGGGGAGGGGGATTCTCCTATAATTCACCCCTCCACTTT	CASSFGGGGFSYNSPLHF
.	TRBV19	15	.	TRBJ2-2	TGTGCCAGTAGACTGGACGGGGCGAACACCGGGGAGCTGTTTTTT	CASRLDGANTGELFF
TRBD1	TRBV6-2/TRBV6-3	18	.	TRBJ1-5	TGTGCCAGCAGTCGCTTGGGACAGGGGGCGGTAGGCAATCAGCCCCAGCATTTT	CASSRLGQGAVGNQPQHF
TRBD1	TRBV7-9	16	.	TRBJ2-3	TGTGCCAGCAGCGAGACCGGGACAGGGGCAACGGATACGCAGTATTTT	CASSETGTGATDTQYF
.	TRBV10-3	13	.	TRBJ2-1	TGTGCCATCATGGGGGGATCTGAGGCTGAGCAGTTCTTC	CAIMGGSEAEQFF
TRBD1	TRBV5-5	19	.	TRBJ1-5	TGTGCCAGCAGCCAAACATTCCGGGACAGGGTAATCAGCAATCAGCCCCAGCATTTT	CASSQTFRDRVISNQPQHF
.	TRBV30	15	medium-sized	TRBJ1-6	TGTGCCTGGGACTTAGGCCAGGGTCTATTTTCACCCCTCCACTTT	CAWDLGQGLFSPLHF
TRBD1	TRBV7-8	14	few	TRBJ2-7	TGTGCCAGCAGCTCCCGACAGGGAAGGAACGAGCAGTACTTC	CASSSRQGRNEQYF
.	TRBV14	14	.	TRBJ2-7	TGTGCCAGCAGCCATATGAGGGTCGCGAGCGAGCAGTACTTC	CASSHMRVASEQYF
.	TRBV15	17	.	TRBJ2-7	TGTGCCACCAGTCGTGGTTTCACTGACGGGAGCTCCTACGAGCAGTACTTC	CATSRGFTDGSSYEQYF
.	TRBV20-1	15	.	TRBJ1-1	TGCAGTGTCCCCGCGGGAGAGGGGCGGGACACTGAAGCTTTCTTT	CSVPAGEGRDTEAFF
.	TRBV11-2	15	few	TRBJ1-6	TGTGCCAGCAGCTTCGGCGGACAGAATAATTCACCCCTCCACTTT	CASSFGGQNNSPLHF
.	TRBV6-1	12	medium-sized	TRBJ1-2	TGTGCCAGCAGTACCCCTGGGTATGGCTACACCTTC	CASSTPGYGYTF
TRBD2	TRBV6-1	15	.	TRBJ2-1	TGTGCCAGCAGTCCGGGACTAGCGGTTTACAATGAGCAGTTCTTC	CASSPGLAVYNEQFF
.	TRBV28	17	few	TRBJ1-2	TGTGCCAGCAGCCCAATCGGAGGGGCCGCCAAGGACTATGGCTACACCTTC	CASSPIGGAAKDYGYTF
.	TRBV18	14	few	TRBJ1-2	TGTGCCAGCTCACCAGAGGGAACCAACTATGGCTACACCTTC	CASSPEGTNYGYTF
TRBD1	TRBV28	15	.	TRBJ1-5	TGTGCCAGCAGACCCCAGGGGGTTCCCAATCAGCCCCAGCATTTT	CASRPQGVPNQPQHF
TRBD1	TRBV19	14	few	TRBJ2-5	TGTGCCAGTATGCAACAGGGGGCCCAGATGACTCAGTACTTC	CASMQQGAQMTQYF
.	TRBV10-1	13	.	TRBJ1-2	TGCGCCAGCAGTGAGAGAACTAACTATGGCTACACCTTC	CASSERTNYGYTF
TRBD2	TRBV27	15	.	TRBJ2-1	TGTGCCAGCAGTTTAATAGGACTAGCGGGGGGTGAGCAGTTCTTC	CASSLIGLAGGEQFF
.	TRBV4-3	15	.	TRBJ2-3	TGCGCCAGCAGCCAAGAGGCAGGTCCGGGGGATACGCAGTATTTT	CASSQEAGPGDTQYF
TRBD1	TRBV9	16	.	TRBJ1-2	TGTGCCAGCAGCGTAGAAAGGGGACAGGGGGCGTATGGCTACACCTTC	CASSVERGQGAYGYTF
TRBD1	TRBV4-1	17	once	TRBJ2-2	TGCGCCAGCAGCCGGTTCACCGGGACAGGGGACACCGGGGAGCTGTTTTTT	CASSRFTGTGDTGELFF
TRBD1	TRBV6-1	14	few	TRBJ2-2	TGTGCCAGCAGGACAGGGGGCGACACCGGGGAGCTGTTTTTT	CASRTGGDTGELFF
.	TRBV7-2	14	few	TRBJ1-1	TGTGCCAGCAGCTTAGGGGCCTCCGACACTGAAGCTTTCTTT	CASSLGASDTEAFF
.	TRBV7-2	13	few	TRBJ2-3	TGTGCCAGCAGCTCCAGACCGGCGGATACGCAGTATTTT	CASSSRPADTQYF
.	TRBV25-1	13	few	TRBJ1-2	TGTGCCAGCAGTGGTGGCGGGGACTATGGCTACACCTTC	CASSGGGDYGYTF